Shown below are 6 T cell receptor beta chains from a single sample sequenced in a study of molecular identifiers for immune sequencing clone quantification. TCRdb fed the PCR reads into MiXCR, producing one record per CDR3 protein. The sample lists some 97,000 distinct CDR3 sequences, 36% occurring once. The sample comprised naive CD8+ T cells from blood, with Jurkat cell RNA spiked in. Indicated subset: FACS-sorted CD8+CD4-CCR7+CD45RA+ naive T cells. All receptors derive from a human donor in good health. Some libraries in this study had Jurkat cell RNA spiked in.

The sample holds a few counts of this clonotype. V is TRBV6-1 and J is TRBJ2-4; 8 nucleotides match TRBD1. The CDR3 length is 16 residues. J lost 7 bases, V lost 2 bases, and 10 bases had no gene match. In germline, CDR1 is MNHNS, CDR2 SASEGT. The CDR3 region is CASSESRGLAVNIQYF. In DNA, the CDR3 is TGTGCCAGCAGTGAAAGCAGGGGGCTTGCGGTCAACATTCAGTACTTC.

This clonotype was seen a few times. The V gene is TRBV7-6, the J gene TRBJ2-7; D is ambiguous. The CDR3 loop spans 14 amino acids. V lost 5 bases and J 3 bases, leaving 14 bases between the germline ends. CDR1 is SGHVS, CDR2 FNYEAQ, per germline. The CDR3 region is CASSHPLRNYEQYF. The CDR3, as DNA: TGTGCCAGCAGCCACCCTCTTCGAAACTACGAGCAGTACTTC.

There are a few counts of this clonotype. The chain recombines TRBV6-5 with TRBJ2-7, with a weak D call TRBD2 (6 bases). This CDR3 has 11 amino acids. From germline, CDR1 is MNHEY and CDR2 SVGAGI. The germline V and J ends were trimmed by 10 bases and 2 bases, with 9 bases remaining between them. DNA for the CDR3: TGTGCCACCACGGGGGCCTACGAGCAGTACTTC. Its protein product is CATTGAYEQYF.

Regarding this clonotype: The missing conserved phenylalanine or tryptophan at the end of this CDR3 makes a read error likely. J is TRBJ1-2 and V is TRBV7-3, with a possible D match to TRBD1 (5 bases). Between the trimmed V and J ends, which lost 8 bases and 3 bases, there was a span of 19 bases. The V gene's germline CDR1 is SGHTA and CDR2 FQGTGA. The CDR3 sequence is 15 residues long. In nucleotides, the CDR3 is TGTGCCAGCTGCCCCGCCTCAGGGTCGCACTATGGCTACACCTAC. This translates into CASCPASGSHYGYTY.

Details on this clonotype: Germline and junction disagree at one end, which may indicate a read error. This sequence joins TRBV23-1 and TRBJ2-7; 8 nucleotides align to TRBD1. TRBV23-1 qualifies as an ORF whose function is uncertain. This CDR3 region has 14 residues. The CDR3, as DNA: TGCGCCAGCAGACCTGGACAGGGTTTCTACGAGCAGGACTTC. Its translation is CASRPGQGFYEQDF.

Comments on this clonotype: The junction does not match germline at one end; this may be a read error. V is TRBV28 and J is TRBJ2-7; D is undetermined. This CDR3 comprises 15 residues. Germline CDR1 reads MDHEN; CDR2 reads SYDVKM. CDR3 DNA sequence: TGTGCCAGCAGCTTATGGGGAAATGGGCGGTACGAGCAGTACTTC. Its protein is CASSLWGNGRYEQYF.